The 17 T cell receptor beta chains listed next were all sequenced from one sample in a study of blood T cell repertoires in COVID-19. This table comes from immunoSEQ multiplex PCR, and its TCRdb copy is limited to in-frame clones, with some not included. The sample lists 350,000 or so clones; approximately 87% were seen once. The material sequenced was peripheral blood. The receptors here all came from a woman in her 30s with COVID-19, enrolled during active disease.

The gene calls are TRBV28 and TRBJ1-5, with 10 positions matching TRBD1. V lost 3 bases and J lost 8; bases outside the gene matches: 7. This CDR3 comprises 15 residues. Germline CDR1 MDHEN, CDR2 SYDVKM. The CDR3: CASSFSGQGKEPQHF. The CDR3 DNA follows: TGTGCCAGCAGTTTCTCGGGACAGGGGAAGGAGCCCCAGCATTTT. The variable domain in full, with the rest retrieved from reference TRBV28 and TRBJ1-5, is DVKVTQSSRYLVKRTGEKVFLECVQDMDHENMFWYRQDPGLGLRLIYFSYDVKMKEKGDIPEGYSVSREKKERFSLILESASTNQTSMYLCASSFSGQGKEPQHFGDGTRLSIL.

The rearrangement joins TRBV9 to TRBJ2-1; perhaps TRBD2 as D (5 bases). Looked up from germline, CDR1 is SGDLS and CDR2 is YYNGEE. V was cut by 0 bases and J by 2 bases, with 18 bases left in between. The CDR3 is made up of 18 amino acids. CDR3 DNA: TGTGCCAGCAGCGTAGGGCGTGGGGAGCTTTTCCCCTACAATGAGCAGTTCTTC. Protein product: CASSVGRGELFPYNEQFF. Filled out from reference TRBV9 and TRBJ2-1, the complete variable domain reads DSGVTQTPKHLITATGQRVTLRCSPRSGDLSVYWYQQSLDQGLQFLIQYYNGEERAKGNILERFSAQQFPDLHSELNLSSLELGDSALYFCASSVGRGELFPYNEQFFGPGTRLTVL.

V usage is TRBV6-2 or TRBV6-3 and J usage is TRBJ2-3; 10 nucleotides line up with TRBD2. CDR1 is MNHEY and CDR2 is SVGEGT in the germline V gene. This CDR3 is 15 amino acids long. J lost 6 bases, V lost 1 base, and 4 bases had no gene match. In DNA form, the CDR3 reads TGTGCCAGCAGTTACTTAGCGGGAGGACAGGATACGCAGTATTTT. Residues: CASSYLAGGQDTQYF.

This clone was seen a single time. The chain has TRBV28 and TRBJ1-4, with D perhaps matching TRBD1 (6 bases). CDR1 and CDR2 (germline): MDHEN, SYDVKM. V was trimmed by 6 bases and J by 8 bases, leaving 16 bases between them. The CDR3 has 14 amino acids. In nucleotides, the CDR3 is TGTGCCAGCAGCGTAGGGGGGGAGTACGAAAAACTGTTTTTT. Protein sequence: CASSVGGEYEKLFF.

The chain employs TRBV7-3 and TRBJ2-5; TRBD2 matches at 10 bases. Trimming cost V 5 bases and J 4 bases; bases outside gene matches: 4. Germline assignment: CDR1 SGHTA and CDR2 FQGTGA. This CDR3 region has 14 residues. This chain's CDR3 is CASSTSGIGETQYF. CDR3 DNA: TGTGCCAGCAGCACTAGCGGGATCGGAGAGACCCAGTACTTC.

The chain recombines TRBV28 with TRBJ2-7; 9 bases fit TRBD2. CDR3 length: 16 amino acids. Trimming at V came to 4 bases and at J to 2 bases, leaving 9 bases not matched to a gene. Germline assignment: CDR1 MDHEN and CDR2 SYDVKM. CDR3 DNA sequence: TGTGCCAGCAGTTACCCGCTGGGCGGGAGGGCCTACGAGCAGTACTTC. Translating it yields CASSYPLGGRAYEQYF.

The chain employs TRBV5-4 and TRBJ2-1, with 9 bases fitting TRBD2. Per germline, CDR1 SGHNT and CDR2 YYREEE (reference sequence). V gave up 3 bases and J gave up 2 bases; unmatched junction bases: 0. This CDR3 contains 14 residues. CDR3 bases: TGTGCCAGCAGCTCTAGCGGGGCCTACAATGAGCAGTTCTTC. This codes for CASSSSGAYNEQFF.

The chain carries TRBV19 and TRBJ2-1; 8 bases map to TRBD2. Per germline, CDR1 LNHDA and CDR2 SQIVND (reference sequence). The CDR3 has 15 amino acids. V lost 6 bases to trimming and J lost 4 bases; unmatched junction nucleotides: 8. CDR3 sequence reads: CASRPGLGAYNEQFF. CDR3 DNA: TGTGCCAGTAGACCGGGACTAGGGGCGTACAATGAGCAGTTCTTC.

This chain links TRBV4-3 with TRBJ2-3, with a possible D match to TRBD2 (5 bases). Germline V lookup: CDR1 LGHNA, CDR2 YSLEER. This CDR3 spans 15 amino acids. Trimming took off 0 bases at V and 5 bases at J, with 12 bases between the two ends. CDR3 DNA sequence: TGCGCCAGCAGCCAAGATCTACTAGGAGGAGATACGCAGTATTTT. This encodes CASSQDLLGGDTQYF.

This sequence joins TRBV25-1 and TRBJ2-7; 7 positions match TRBD1. The CDR3 spans 16 residues. Germline loops: CDR1 MGHDK, CDR2 SYGVNS. V dropped 3 bases and J dropped 0; count of bases not matched to a gene: 8. The CDR3 sequence is CASSESGQAYSYEQYF. The CDR3 nucleotides read TGTGCCAGCAGTGAGTCCGGACAGGCTTACTCCTACGAGCAGTACTTC.

This sequence joins TRBV10-1 and TRBJ1-6; D gene unclear. This CDR3 is built from 13 residues. Looked up from germline, CDR1 is WNHNN and CDR2 is SYGVQD (reference sequence). V was cut by 3 bases and J by 6 bases, with 6 bases left in between. The CDR3 protein is CASSEEGNSPLHF. CDR3 bases: TGCGCCAGCAGTGAAGAGGGTAATTCACCCCTCCACTTT.

The chain joins TRBV19 to TRBJ2-5, with 12 bases matching TRBD2. The CDR3 consists of 15 residues. The germline CDR1 and CDR2 sequences are LNHDA and SQIVND (reference sequence). V lost 5 bases and J lost 5; bases outside the gene matches: 6. CDR3 amino acids: CASSFRLAGDETQYF. DNA of the CDR3: TGTGCCAGTAGTTTCCGACTAGCGGGAGATGAGACCCAGTACTTC.

The table lists this clone with a count of one. The chain carries TRBV4-2 and TRBJ2-7; 10 positions match TRBD1. Trimming at V came to 0 bases and at J to 2 bases, leaving 10 bases not matched to a gene. Germline-derived CDR1 and CDR2 are LGHNA and YNFKEQ. There are 18 residues in the CDR3. This CDR3 reads CASSQDLLSGTGAYEQYF. CDR3 in DNA: TGTGCCAGCAGCCAAGACCTACTCTCCGGGACAGGGGCCTACGAGCAGTACTTC.

V is TRBV25-1 and J is TRBJ2-7, with a weak D call TRBD1 (5 bases). Trimming cost V 3 bases and J 1 base, with 16 bases left between them. Germline loops: CDR1 MGHDK, CDR2 SYGVNS. The CDR3 spans 16 residues. The CDR3 is CASSDRLTTVSYEQYF. In DNA, the CDR3 is TGTGCCAGCAGTGATAGGTTAACGACAGTTTCCTACGAGCAGTACTTC.

The chain recombines TRBV2 with TRBJ2-5, with TRBD1 matching over 7 bases. Trimming at V came to 2 bases and at J to 5 bases, leaving 5 bases not matched to a gene. This CDR3 spans 14 amino acids. The V gene's germline CDR1 is SNHLY and CDR2 FYNNEI. The CDR3 region is CASSERGLVETQYF. The CDR3 coding sequence is TGTGCCAGCAGTGAAAGGGGGCTCGTGGAGACCCAGTACTTC.

The rearrangement joins TRBV6-5 to TRBJ2-7, with 16 bases lining up with TRBD2. Germline V gene lookup returns CDR1 MNHEY and CDR2 SVGAGI. Trimming removed 8 bases from V and 7 bases from J; junction bases left unmatched: 8. The CDR3 is 15 residues long. The CDR3 DNA follows: TGTGCCAGCTCGGGACTAGCGGGAGGGCCGGGGGAGCAGTACTTC. It specifies CASSGLAGGPGEQYF.

The chain recombines TRBV10-2 with TRBJ2-1, with TRBD2 matching over 15 bases. V shed 6 bases, J shed 5 bases, and the junction held 5 bases outside the gene matches. Germline assignment: CDR1 WSHSY and CDR2 SAAADI. This CDR3 region has 16 residues. CDR3 residues: CASSRTSGRVHNEQFF. The CDR3 DNA reads as TGCGCCAGCAGCAGGACTAGCGGGAGGGTCCACAATGAGCAGTTCTTC.